This T cell receptor beta chain was documented in a study of blood T cells in healthy people across ages. Overall study findings and caveats: Long-lived donors had more naive CD4+ cells and higher diversity than aged donors.

This clonotype was seen repeatedly, ten times or more. The antigen remains unidentified. A second PCR of 7 to 11 cycles used a sample-barcoded 5' primer and a J-beta primer mix. A 12-random-nucleotide template-switch adaptor tagged each cDNA molecule. Researchers report that each sample yielded at least 3 million CDR3-containing paired-end reads. TCRdb recomputed calls from the 5' RACE reads with MiXCR, one row per CDR3 protein. The sample includes some 730,000 distinct CDR3 sequences, over 20% of them seen just once. The sample, about 10 milliliters of peripheral blood, was drawn from each donor. The TCR sequence derives from a man aged 70-80 years in good health. Sequenced sample: blood.

This CDR3 reads CASSQDRPTDTQYF. CDR3 sequence (DNA): TGTGCCAGCAGCCAAGATCGACCCACAGATACGCAGTATTTT. V and J are TRBV14 and TRBJ2-3; D is unresolved. Trimming shortened V by 0 bases and J by 2 bases, and 6 bases separated the two germline ends. Per the germline V gene, CDR1 is SGHDN and CDR2 is FVKESK. This CDR3 comprises 14 residues.